A selection of T cell receptor beta chains follows, all from one sample in a study of early T cells in non-severe SARS-CoV-2 infection. TCRdb analysed the 5' RACE reads with MiXCR anew, one entry per CDR3 protein. This table has about 57,000 distinct CDR3 sequences, approximately 9.3% appearing once. Sequenced sample: whole blood. The receptors stem from an adult who was a healthcare worker with PCR-confirmed SARS-CoV-2 infection or an uninfected control (not recorded which). Both conserved end residues are part of each CDR3.

v_call,cdr3_aa
TRBV9,CASSPLNSYNEQFF
TRBV6-2/TRBV6-3,CASSRTNYEQYF
TRBV20-1,CSARRTSGLEFF
TRBV29-1,CSVAPGTGSEQYF
TRBV15,CATSRDLYVGEQFF
TRBV5-4,CASSLSVGRWTNTEAFF
TRBV20-1,CSARARRGSANEQFF
TRBV4-3,CASSQDTSGRVYTQYF
TRBV6-2/TRBV6-3,CASSSTAGSSYNEQFF
TRBV5-8,CASSLGPYSNQPQHF
TRBV9,CASSVGQNYGYTF
TRBV6-1,CASSVSAVIGNNEQFF
TRBV6-1,CASSAVVNTEAFF